The next 7 T cell receptor beta chains were all read from a single sample in a study of shared clonotypes between healthy human individuals. TCRdb keeps only in-frame clones here, not all; method: immunoSEQ multiplex PCR. The data show 2 million to 3 million clones, 90% to 95% seen once. Sequencing used naive CD4+ T cells from PBMCs. Noted subset: CD45RA+ positively selected. Receptor source: a man aged 18 to 29 in good health. Some clones in this sample may be carry-over from other donors' samples.

This sequence joins TRBV6-5 and TRBJ1-2; tentative D call: TRBD1 (5 bases). V was clipped by 4 bases and J by 5 bases, with 17 bases between them. CDR1 MNHEY and CDR2 SVGAGI come from the germline V gene. CDR3 length: 15 residues. The CDR3 region has the DNA TGTGCCAGCAGTTCCGGCTCCAGGTGGGGGTATGGCTACACCTTC. Its translation: CASSSGSRWGYGYTF.

The CDR3 bases are TGTGCCAGCAGTGCCGGGACAGGGGTTTACGAGCAGTACTTC. It codes for CASSAGTGVYEQYF. The V and J genes are TRBV28 and TRBJ2-7; TRBD1 agrees at 10 bases. Germline lookup yields CDR1 MDHEN and CDR2 SYDVKM. With V trimmed by 5 bases and J by 4 bases, 5 bases remained unmatched. This CDR3 spans 14 amino acids.

This rearrangement joins TRBV7-3 to TRBJ2-5; 11 bases align to TRBD2. This CDR3 comprises 15 residues. Losses at the gene ends were 5 bases for V and 2 bases for J; bases not matched to a gene: 4. CDR1 is SGHTA, CDR2 FQGTGA, per germline. In DNA, the CDR3 is TGTGCCAGCAGCCCGGGACTAGCGGAACAAGAGACCCAGTACTTC. As protein: CASSPGLAEQETQYF.

The rearrangement uses TRBV5-1 and TRBJ2-1; 10 bases map to TRBD2. J lost 8 bases, V lost 1 base, and 6 bases had no gene match. This CDR3 is 15 amino acids long. The germline V gene has CDR1 SGHRS and CDR2 YFSETQ. The CDR3 loop reads CASSLLAGVEYEQFF. CDR3 nucleotides: TGCGCCAGCAGCTTGCTAGCGGGAGTCGAATATGAGCAGTTCTTC.

The chain's CDR3 is CASRTAENSNQPQHF. The DNA of the CDR3 is TGTGCCAGCAGAACAGCGGAGAATAGCAATCAGCCCCAGCATTTT. This chain uses TRBV9 with TRBJ1-5; D is unclear. The germline gives CDR1 SGDLS, CDR2 YYNGEE. The ends were cut back, 5 bases at V and 0 bases at J, with 12 bases in the middle. This CDR3 has 15 residues.

The count of this clone is one. The gene calls are TRBV10-3 and TRBJ2-2; TRBD2 aligns across 14 bases. Germline V gene sequence: CDR1 ENHRY, CDR2 SYGVKD. The CDR3 contains 15 residues. The CDR3 nucleotides read TGTGCGATTTCGGGACTAGCGGGAGATACCGGGGAGCTGTTTTTT. Amino acids: CAISGLAGDTGELFF.

This rearrangement joins TRBV5-1 to TRBJ2-3, with 11 positions matching TRBD1. The ends lost 0 bases at V and 2 bases at J; junction bases unmatched: 8. Per the germline V gene, CDR1 is SGHRS and CDR2 is YFSETQ. The CDR3 sequence is 18 residues long. Here the CDR3 reads CASSLGWTGGGITDTQYF. The CDR3 coding sequence is TGCGCCAGCAGCTTGGGCTGGACAGGGGGCGGAATCACAGATACGCAGTATTTT. The full variable domain, its missing parts supplied by reference TRBV5-1 and TRBJ2-3, is KAGVTQTPRYLIKTRGQQVTLSCSPISGHRSVSWYQQTPGQGLQFLFEYFSETQRNKGNFPGRFSGRQFSNSRSEMNVSTLELGDSALYLCASSLGWTGGGITDTQYFGPGTRLTVL.